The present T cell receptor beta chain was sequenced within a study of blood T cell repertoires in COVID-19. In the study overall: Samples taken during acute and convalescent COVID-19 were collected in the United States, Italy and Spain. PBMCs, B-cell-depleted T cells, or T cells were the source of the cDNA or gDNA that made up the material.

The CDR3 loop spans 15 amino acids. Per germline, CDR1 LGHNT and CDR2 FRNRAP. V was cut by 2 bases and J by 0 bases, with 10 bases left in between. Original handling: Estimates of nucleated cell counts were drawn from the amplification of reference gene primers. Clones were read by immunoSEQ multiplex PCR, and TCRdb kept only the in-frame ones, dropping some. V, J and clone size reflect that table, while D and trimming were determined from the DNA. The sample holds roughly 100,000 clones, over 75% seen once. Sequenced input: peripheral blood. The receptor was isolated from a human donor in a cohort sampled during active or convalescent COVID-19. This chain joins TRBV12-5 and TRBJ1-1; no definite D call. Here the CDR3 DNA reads TGTGCTAGTGGTTTGCGTGGGCGCTTGAACACTGAAGCTTTCTTT. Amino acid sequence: CASGLRGRLNTEAFF.